The 32 T cell receptor beta chains given below trace back to one sample, sequenced in a study of blood T cell repertoires in COVID-19. Assay: immunoSEQ multiplex PCR; the TCRdb copy retains only in-frame clones and omits some. The sample includes more than 150,000 clones, roughly 85% of them seen just once. Sequenced input: peripheral blood. The receptors come from a man between 60 and 75 years old with acute or convalescent COVID-19.

The CDR3 DNA reads TGTGCCAGCAGCAAAGTTCGGGGATTGGGCAATCAGCCCCAGCATTTT. Amino acid sequence: CASSKVRGLGNQPQHF. The chain links TRBV21-1 to TRBJ1-5. TRBV21-1 is noted as a pseudogene. The CDR3 runs to 16 residues.

The CDR3 DNA reads as TGTGCCAGCCATAACAGGGGGAATGGAGGCTACACCTTC. It codes for CASHNRGNGGYTF. The V gene is TRBV6-5, the J gene TRBJ1-2, with 8 bases aligning to TRBD1. The CDR3 has 13 residues. Germline loops: CDR1 MNHEY, CDR2 SVGAGI. The V gene end was trimmed by 8 bases and the J gene end by 8 bases; junction bases not matched to a gene: 10.

CDR3 amino acids: CASSPPRAGGKSPLHF. The CDR3 DNA reads TGTGCCAGCAGTCCCCCCCGGGCAGGGGGAAAGTCACCCCTCCACTTT. V is TRBV28 and J is TRBJ1-6, with TRBD1 matching over 7 bases. The CDR3 covers 16 residues. Trimming removed 5 bases from V and 10 bases from J; junction bases left unmatched: 14. The germline CDR1 and CDR2 sequences are MDHEN and SYDVKM.

The chain is built from TRBV20-1 and TRBJ2-3, with D hard to call. The CDR3 length is 11 residues. The germline V and J ends were trimmed by 3 bases and 5 bases, with 6 bases remaining between them. The germline CDR1 and CDR2 sequences are DFQATT and SNEGSKA (reference sequence). The CDR3 sequence is CSASPIDTQYF. In DNA form, the CDR3 reads TGCAGTGCTAGCCCTATAGATACGCAGTATTTT.

The rearrangement joins TRBV4-2 to TRBJ2-3, with a possible D match to TRBD2 (5 bases). This CDR3 spans 17 amino acids. The V gene's germline CDR1 is LGHNA and CDR2 YNFKEQ. The ends were cut back, 0 bases at V and 5 bases at J, with 18 bases in the middle. CDR3 residues: CASSQEPTTSAGDTQYF. The CDR3, as DNA: TGTGCCAGCAGCCAAGAGCCGACTACCTCAGCAGGAGATACGCAGTATTTT.

V is TRBV5-4 and J is TRBJ1-6, with D tentatively TRBD1 (5 bases). Trimming left V 0 bases short and J 14 bases short, with 12 bases between. CDR3 size: 13 residues. Germline assignment: CDR1 SGHNT and CDR2 YYREEE (reference sequence). CDR3 loop: CASSLVDSLALHF. For the CDR3, the DNA is TGTGCCAGCAGCTTGGTTGACAGTCTAGCCCTCCACTTT.

The chain uses TRBV3-1 (or the pseudogene TRBV3-2) and TRBJ1-4, with D uncertain. The germline CDR1 and CDR2 sequences are LGHDT and YNNKEL (reference sequence). The CDR3 runs to 13 residues. Trimming stripped 1 base from V and 10 bases from J, with 10 bases between. This CDR3 reads CASSQGHDGKLFF. The CDR3 nucleotides read TGTGCCAGCAGCCAAGGACACGATGGAAAACTGTTTTTT.

The gene calls are TRBV30 and TRBJ2-5; TRBD2 aligns across 14 bases. Germline V lookup: CDR1 GTSNPN, CDR2 SVGIG (reference sequence). V was pared by 1 base and J by 4 bases, with 5 bases of the junction left unmatched. The CDR3 length is 16 residues. CDR3 protein: CAWSGLAGGRLETQYF. CDR3 DNA sequence: TGTGCCTGGAGTGGACTAGCGGGAGGGAGGTTAGAGACCCAGTACTTC.

J is TRBJ2-1 and V is TRBV9; TRBD2 agrees at 9 bases. The CDR3 runs to 16 residues. Unmatched junction bases numbered 8, after V lost 3 bases and J lost 4 bases. CDR1 SGDLS and CDR2 YYNGEE come from the germline V gene. CDR3 region: CASSEDGGLAYNEQFF. As DNA, the CDR3 is TGTGCCAGCAGCGAGGACGGGGGACTAGCATACAATGAGCAGTTCTTC.

The rearrangement joins TRBV24-1 to TRBJ2-3; D perhaps matches TRBD1 (6 bases). The germline CDR1 and CDR2 sequences are KGHDR and SFDVKD. With 4 bases removed from V and 1 base from J, the gap between germline ends came to 11 bases. The length of the CDR3 is 15 residues. CDR3 amino acids: CATSDPGAGTDTQYF. The CDR3, as DNA: TGTGCCACCAGTGACCCAGGGGCCGGCACAGATACGCAGTATTTT.

CDR3 in amino acids: CASSTQGAYGYTF. The CDR3 DNA reads as TGTGCCAGCAGCACACAGGGGGCGTATGGCTACACCTTC. The genes are TRBV11-2 and TRBJ1-2, with TRBD1 identical over 9 bases. CDR1 is SGHAT, CDR2 FQNNGV, per germline. The ends lost 5 bases at V and 5 bases at J; junction bases unmatched: 3. The CDR3 spans 13 residues.

The chain joins TRBV27 to TRBJ2-7; 7 nucleotides align to TRBD1. V dropped 4 bases and J dropped 9; count of bases not matched to a gene: 12. Germline assignment: CDR1 MNHEY and CDR2 SMNVEV (reference sequence). The CDR3 has 14 residues. CDR3 nucleotide sequence: TGTGCCAGCAGTTCCCGCCCGGAAGGGGGCCTGCAGTACTTC. Translated: CASSSRPEGGLQYF.

V gene TRBV5-4 combines with J gene TRBJ2-3; D is ambiguous. This CDR3 contains 14 residues. Per the germline V gene, CDR1 is SGHNT and CDR2 is YYREEE (reference sequence). V dropped 4 bases and J dropped 6 bases, with 15 bases sitting between them. The CDR3 DNA sequence: TGTGCCAGCAGCCCGAACTCGGCGGTTGATACGCAGTATTTT. Protein product: CASSPNSAVDTQYF.

J is TRBJ2-5 and V is TRBV7-9; TRBD1 might be the D (7 bases). The CDR3 extends over 17 amino acids. The germline CDR1 and CDR2 sequences are SEHNR and FQNEAQ (reference sequence). Trimming took off 5 bases at V and 4 bases at J, with 23 bases between the two ends. CDR3: CASSPATGRGGGETQYF. CDR3 nucleotides: TGTGCCAGCAGCCCCGCGACAGGGAGAGGAGGGGGAGAGACCCAGTACTTC.

The genes are TRBV11-2 and TRBJ2-7, with a possible D match to TRBD2 (6 bases). The CDR3 runs 12 residues. Germline V gene sequence: CDR1 SGHAT, CDR2 FQNNGV. Trimming removed 3 bases at V and 6 bases at J, with 9 bases between. The CDR3 nucleotides read TGTGCCAGCAGCTTGGAGGGGCTCGAGCAGTACTTC. It codes for CASSLEGLEQYF.

The chain couples TRBV30 to TRBJ2-3; D gene unclear. V lost 4 bases, J lost 1 base, and 9 bases lay in between. The CDR3 covers 13 residues. Germline loops: CDR1 GTSNPN, CDR2 SVGIG (reference sequence). For the CDR3, the DNA is TGTGCCTGGAAGGTCAGCGGCACAGATACGCAGTATTTT. Translated, it gives CAWKVSGTDTQYF.

The V call is TRBV19, the J call TRBJ1-5; D gene unclear. V was clipped by 6 bases and J by 0 bases, with 12 bases between them. There are 15 residues in the CDR3. The germline gives CDR1 LNHDA, CDR2 SQIVND (reference sequence). The DNA of the CDR3 is TGTGCCAGTAGCCAGGAGGGAATTAGCAATCAGCCCCAGCATTTT. This translates into CASSQEGISNQPQHF.

This sequence joins TRBV2 and TRBJ1-2, with 8 bases fitting TRBD1. This CDR3 contains 15 residues. Germline loops: CDR1 SNHLY, CDR2 FYNNEI. With V trimmed by 4 bases and J by 3 bases, 7 bases remained unmatched. The CDR3 region is CASSASGGTDYGYTF. The CDR3 DNA reads TGTGCCAGCAGTGCCTCAGGGGGCACGGACTATGGCTACACCTTC.

The J gene is TRBJ2-7, the V gene TRBV21-1; the table gives TRBD2 as D, unverified against the DNA. TRBV21-1 corresponds to a pseudogene. The CDR3 consists of 15 residues. The CDR3 bases are TGTGCCAGCAGCAAATCCGTTACACTAGCAGGCGAGCAGTACTTC. This gives the protein CASSKSVTLAGEQYF.

J is TRBJ2-7 and V is TRBV7-8; TRBD2 matches at 8 bases. The V segment lost 1 base and the J segment 6 bases; nucleotides outside the gene matches: 8. CDR1 SGHVS and CDR2 FQNEAQ come from the germline V gene. The CDR3 consists of 15 residues. CDR3 in amino acids: CASSLEGARGAEQYF. In DNA, the CDR3 is TGTGCCAGCAGCTTAGAAGGAGCGCGGGGGGCCGAGCAGTACTTC.

The V and J genes are TRBV13 and TRBJ2-1; TRBD2 matches at 8 bases. This CDR3 has 15 residues. In germline, CDR1 is PRHDT, CDR2 FYEKMQ (reference sequence). J gave up 4 bases and V 2 bases, and 4 bases lay outside the gene matches. CDR3 coding DNA: TGTGCCAGCAGCTTATTTCGCGGGGGGTACAATGAGCAGTTCTTC. Translated: CASSLFRGGYNEQFF.

This rearrangement joins TRBV28 to TRBJ1-2; D is possibly TRBD1 (5 bases). CDR1 and CDR2 from the germline V gene are MDHEN and SYDVKM. Trimming took 5 bases from V and 3 from J, leaving 7 bases between them. The CDR3 has 12 amino acids. CDR3 region: CASSTGYYGYTF. The CDR3 coding sequence is TGTGCCAGCAGTACAGGATACTATGGCTACACCTTC.

This chain uses TRBV10-3 with TRBJ2-3, with D perhaps TRBD1 (5 bases). CDR1 is ENHRY and CDR2 is SYGVKD in the germline V gene. The V end lost 9 bases, the J end lost 1 base, and 8 bases lay between the germline ends. CDR3 length: 12 residues. The CDR3 sequence is CAIDSRTDTQYF. DNA for the CDR3: TGTGCCATTGACAGCCGCACAGATACGCAGTATTTT.

This clone has ten or more counts. The chain links TRBV27 to TRBJ2-7; 7 nucleotides agree with TRBD2. V gave up 3 bases and J gave up 7 bases; unmatched junction bases: 6. CDR3 size: 13 residues. Germline CDR1 reads MNHEY; CDR2 reads SMNVEV (reference sequence). CDR3 amino acids: CASSLGEAGEQYF. CDR3 coding DNA: TGTGCCAGCAGTTTGGGGGAAGCGGGGGAGCAGTACTTC.

V gene TRBV11-2 combines with J gene TRBJ1-2; D is unresolved. The germline CDR1 and CDR2 sequences are SGHAT and FQNNGV. The CDR3 spans 15 residues. Trimming cost V 0 bases and J 3 bases, with 11 bases left between them. The CDR3 here is CASSLDWEADYGYTF. As DNA, the CDR3 is TGTGCCAGCAGCTTAGATTGGGAGGCTGACTATGGCTACACCTTC.

This CDR3 is CASSLTANQETQYF. The CDR3, as DNA: TGCGCCAGCAGCTTGACTGCAAACCAAGAGACCCAGTACTTC. The chain couples TRBV5-1 to TRBJ2-5, with unresolved D. Between the trimmed V and J ends, which lost 1 base and 0 bases, there was a span of 7 bases. The CDR3 loop spans 14 amino acids. The germline V gene encodes CDR1 SGHRS and CDR2 YFSETQ.

The CDR3 protein is CASSPLAEKDGYTF. In DNA form, the CDR3 reads TGTGCCAGCAGTCCCCTCGCGGAAAAGGATGGCTACACCTTC. The chain employs TRBV27 and TRBJ1-2; unclear D gene. Trimming removed 5 bases at V and 6 bases at J, with 16 bases between. CDR3 size: 14 residues. CDR1 and CDR2 (germline): MNHEY, SMNVEV (reference sequence).

The V gene is TRBV24-1, the J gene TRBJ2-3, with TRBD2 matching over 8 bases. The CDR3 is made up of 15 amino acids. Germline CDR1 reads KGHDR; CDR2 reads SFDVKD. Losses at the gene ends were 7 bases for V and 4 bases for J; bases not matched to a gene: 9. The CDR3, as DNA: TGTGCCACCAGGCCGGGCAGCGGGAGCGCAGATACGCAGTATTTT. This codes for CATRPGSGSADTQYF.

This clone was seen just once. A read error may produce the germline difference seen at one junction end. This sequence joins TRBV7-7 and TRBJ2-1, with 16 nucleotides matching TRBD2. The CDR3 consists of 19 residues. CDR1 is SSHAT and CDR2 is FNYEAQ in the germline V gene (reference sequence). CDR3 sequence: CASSLRGLAGGGPDNEQFF. CDR3 in DNA: TGTGCTAGCAGCTTAAGGGGACTAGCGGGAGGGGGTCCCGACAATGAGCAGTTCTTC. Variable domain in full (rest from reference TRBV7-7 and TRBJ2-1): GAGVSQSPRYKVTKRGQDVTLRCDPISSHATLYWYQQALGQGPEFLTYFNYEAQPDKSGLPSDRFSAERPEGSISTLTIQRTEQRDSAMYRCASSLRGLAGGGPDNEQFFGPGTRLTVL.

The chain carries TRBV11-1 and TRBJ2-3; the match to TRBD2 covers 11 bases. The CDR3 runs to 15 residues. CDR1 is SGHAT and CDR2 is FQDESV in the germline V gene (reference sequence). V lost 5 bases and J lost 0; bases outside the gene matches: 1. The CDR3: CASSPSGRSTDTQYF. CDR3 sequence (DNA): TGTGCCAGCAGCCCTAGCGGGAGGAGCACAGATACGCAGTATTTT.

The chain uses TRBV24-1 and TRBJ1-3; tentative D call: TRBD1 (5 bases). This CDR3 spans 17 amino acids. V was cut by 1 base and J by 0 bases, with 12 bases left in between. Germline V lookup: CDR1 KGHDR, CDR2 SFDVKD. Written as DNA, the CDR3 is TGTGCCACCAGTGATTTTTGGCAGGGCGCCTCTGGAAACACCATATATTTT. It encodes CATSDFWQGASGNTIYF.

The V call is TRBV30, the J call TRBJ2-2; maybe TRBD2 (5 bases). The CDR3 extends over 14 amino acids. V lost 4 bases and J 1 base, leaving 10 bases between the germline ends. Germline assignment: CDR1 GTSNPN and CDR2 SVGIG (reference sequence). The CDR3 DNA is TGTGCCTGGACGCGGACTCTGAACACCGGGGAGCTGTTTTTT. It yields the protein CAWTRTLNTGELFF.